Presented here are 32 T cell receptor beta chains from one specimen sequenced in a study of blood T cells in healthy people across ages. The second PCR ran about 6 to 12 cycles with a sample-barcoded 5' primer and J-beta primers. TCRdb processed the 5' RACE reads anew with MiXCR; each CDR3 protein has one entry. The table lists 600,000 or so distinct CDR3 sequences, around 50% of them singletons, with 20% to 25% in the top ten. Sequencing used blood. The receptors come from an elderly man in good health.

The chain couples TRBV7-2 to TRBJ1-1, with 9 bases matching TRBD1. The CDR3 sequence is 17 residues long. Germline trimming cut 5 bases from V and 4 bases from J; bases unmatched to any gene: 14. In germline, CDR1 is SGHTA, CDR2 FQGNSA. The CDR3 reads CASSPVGTGSRGTEAFF. DNA of the CDR3: TGTGCCAGCAGCCCGGTCGGGACAGGGAGCCGTGGCACTGAAGCTTTCTTT.

The table lists this clonotype with a few counts. The J gene is TRBJ2-1, the V gene TRBV7-9; D is unclear. The germline V gene encodes CDR1 SEHNR and CDR2 FQNEAQ (reference sequence). The CDR3 runs 14 residues. Trimming took 3 bases from V and 7 from J, leaving 13 bases between them. The CDR3 here is CASSLEIRWNEQFF. CDR3 coding DNA: TGTGCCAGCAGCTTGGAAATACGGTGGAATGAGCAGTTCTTC. The entire variable domain, with the rest obtained from reference TRBV7-9 and TRBJ2-1, is as follows: DTGVSQNPRHKITKRGQNVTFRCDPISEHNRLYWYRQTLGQGPEFLTYFQNEAQLEKSRLLSDRFSAERPKGSFSTLEIQRTEQGDSAMYLCASSLEIRWNEQFFGPGTRLTVL.

V and J are TRBV5-1 and TRBJ2-3; D is perhaps TRBD1 or TRBD2 (5 bases each). Germline CDR1 and CDR2: SGHRS and YFSETQ. V lost 6 bases and J 0 bases, leaving 11 bases between the germline ends. This CDR3 is 14 amino acids long. DNA of the CDR3: TGCGCCAGCACCCGGGACGGCAGCACAGATACGCAGTATTTT. Translated: CASTRDGSTDTQYF.

The chain uses TRBV20-1 and TRBJ2-3; 10 bases are shared with TRBD1. The CDR3 runs 17 residues. V shed 7 bases, J shed 14 bases, and the junction held 27 bases outside the gene matches. Germline CDR1 is DFQATT and CDR2 is SNEGSKA (reference sequence). For the CDR3, the DNA is TGCAGTGTTTTTCGACCCGGGACAGGGGAGGGGCACAGATACGCGTATTTT. Its protein is CSVFRPGTGEGHRYAYF.

This clonotype was seen a handful of times. V usage is TRBV6-5 and J usage is TRBJ1-2; D is unclear. This CDR3 spans 15 amino acids. The germline CDR1 and CDR2 sequences are MNHEY and SVGAGI. V was cut by 6 bases and J by 6 bases, with 20 bases left in between. In DNA form, the CDR3 reads TGTGCCAGCAGCTCCCACGGCGGCCTTGGAGATGGCTACACCTTC. Protein sequence: CASSSHGGLGDGYTF.

This sequence joins TRBV6-6 and TRBJ2-7; D is possibly TRBD2 (6 bases). The end of the DNA aligns better with TRBJ2-4, so the J call may be wrong. CDR3 length: 15 residues. CDR1 MNHNY and CDR2 SVGAGI come from the germline V gene (reference sequence). CDR3 nucleotide sequence: TGTGCCAGCAGTTACGGCCGGGGGATACGGGACATTCAGTACTTC. Residues: CASSYGRGIRDIQYF.

This clonotype was counted a few times. This sequence joins TRBV10-3 and TRBJ2-7; D unresolved. Trimming removed 3 bases from V and 1 base from J, with 7 bases in between. CDR1 and CDR2 (germline): ENHRY, SYGVKD. The CDR3 is 13 residues long. The CDR3 is CAISEQSSYEQYF. The DNA for the CDR3 is TGTGCCATCAGTGAACAGAGTTCCTACGAGCAGTACTTC.

This sequence joins TRBV7-2 and TRBJ2-7; D may be TRBD1 (6 bases). There are 16 residues in the CDR3. The germline gives CDR1 SGHTA, CDR2 FQGNSA. V shed 0 bases and J shed 3 bases, with 15 bases lying between them. CDR3 bases: TGTGCCAGCAGCTTAGCGGGGTGGGGGCCTCTCTACGAGCAGTACTTC. Translated, it gives CASSLAGWGPLYEQYF.

The chain recombines TRBV6-2 or TRBV6-3 with TRBJ2-5; D is tentatively TRBD1 or TRBD2 (5 bases each). V lost 2 bases to trimming and J lost 2 bases, with 15 bases between them. The CDR3 runs 16 residues. The germline gives CDR1 MNHEY, CDR2 SVGEGT. This chain's CDR3 is CASSYPARDAQETQYF. In DNA form, the CDR3 reads TGTGCCAGCAGTTACCCAGCCCGGGACGCTCAAGAGACCCAGTACTTC.

V usage is TRBV20-1 and J usage is TRBJ2-1; the D gene is possibly TRBD2 (5 bases). The ends were cut back, 6 bases at V and 7 bases at J, with 22 bases in the middle. Per germline, CDR1 DFQATT and CDR2 SNEGSKA (reference sequence). The CDR3 runs 15 residues. The CDR3 sequence is CSAIGWAGPENEQFF. CDR3 nucleotide sequence: TGCAGTGCCATCGGGTGGGCGGGTCCGGAGAATGAGCAGTTCTTC.

This clonotype was found once. This rearrangement joins TRBV20-1 to TRBJ2-5; D could derive from TRBD1 or TRBD2 (5 bases each). The V gene's germline CDR1 is DFQATT and CDR2 SNEGSKA (reference sequence). The CDR3 extends over 11 amino acids. The V end lost 2 bases, the J end lost 6 bases, and 7 bases lay between the germline ends. In DNA form, the CDR3 reads TGCAGTGCTAGACGGGGACAGACCCAGTACTTC. Its translation: CSARRGQTQYF.

The chain has TRBV7-8 and TRBJ1-1; no reliable D call. This CDR3 contains 15 residues. V was shortened by 4 bases and J by 5 bases, with 17 bases between the two germline ends. The germline V gene has CDR1 SGHVS and CDR2 FQNEAQ. The CDR3 spells CASSSQPSGRTEAFF. CDR3 DNA: TGTGCCAGCAGCTCCCAGCCCTCGGGTCGTACTGAAGCTTTCTTT. The full variable domain, its missing parts supplied by reference TRBV7-8 and TRBJ1-1, is GAGVSQSPRYKVAKRGQDVALRCDPISGHVSLFWYQQALGQGPEFLTYFQNEAQLDKSGLPSDRFFAERPEGSVSTLKIQRTQQEDSAVYLCASSSQPSGRTEAFFGQGTRLTVV.

The V and J genes are TRBV24-1 and TRBJ2-3; D unclear. Trimming left V 9 bases short and J 3 bases short, with 18 bases between. Germline CDR1 reads KGHDR; CDR2 reads SFDVKD. The CDR3 runs to 15 residues. This CDR3 is CATSAGDTTTDTQYF. The CDR3 coding sequence is TGTGCCACCTCGGCCGGAGACACGACAACAGATACGCAGTATTTT.

This clonotype showed up just a few times. The chain links TRBV4-3 to TRBJ1-4; the match to TRBD1 covers 9 bases. The V and J ends lost 3 bases and 7 bases, in that order; junction bases with no gene match: 15. The length of the CDR3 is 18 residues. Germline CDR1 LGHNA, CDR2 YSLEER. The CDR3 region has the DNA TGCGCCAGCAGCCAGATGAGACAGGGGGTCGGCTCTGGTGAAAAACTGTTTTTT. Protein sequence: CASSQMRQGVGSGEKLFF.

This clonotype was detected ten times or more. The rearrangement joins TRBV20-1 to TRBJ2-3; D is perhaps TRBD2 (5 bases). The length of the CDR3 is 13 residues. Trimming stripped 6 bases from V and 6 bases from J, with 16 bases between. From germline, CDR1 is DFQATT and CDR2 SNEGSKA (reference sequence). DNA of the CDR3: TGCAGTGCCCCGGGGTCGCGAATCGATACGCAGTATTTT. It is translated as CSAPGSRIDTQYF.

This chain joins TRBV7-2 and TRBJ1-1; 9 bases align to TRBD1. The germline gives CDR1 SGHTA, CDR2 FQGNSA. The CDR3 extends over 15 amino acids. The V segment lost 5 bases and the J segment 7 bases; nucleotides outside the gene matches: 11. The DNA of the CDR3 is TGTGCCAGCAGCCCAAGGACAGGGGCCCTTGGTGAAGCTTTCTTT. This translates into CASSPRTGALGEAFF. Full variable domain (outside the CDR3, taken from reference TRBV7-2 and TRBJ1-1): GAGVSQSPSNKVTEKGKDVELRCDPISGHTALYWYRQSLGQGLEFLIYFQGNSAPDKSGLPSDRFSAERTGGSVSTLTIQRTQQEDSAVYLCASSPRTGALGEAFFGQGTRLTVV.

This clonotype was counted a few times. The chain joins TRBV29-1 to TRBJ2-1; weak D call: TRBD1 (5 bases). V was trimmed by 0 bases and J by 4 bases, leaving 7 bases between them. Germline assignment: CDR1 SQVTM and CDR2 ANQGSEA. This CDR3 contains 13 residues. The CDR3 spells CSVEEDSYNEQFF. The CDR3 DNA is TGCAGCGTTGAAGAAGACAGTTACAATGAGCAGTTCTTC.

This sequence joins TRBV7-2 and TRBJ1-5, with TRBD1 identical over 8 bases. V lost 6 bases and J lost 15; bases outside the gene matches: 10. Germline-derived CDR1 and CDR2 are SGHTA and FQGNSA. CDR3 size: 12 residues. In DNA form, the CDR3 reads TGTGCCAGCAGGGCAACTCAGGGGGCGTTGCATTTT. It encodes CASRATQGALHF.

This clonotype was seen a handful of times. The V and J genes are TRBV4-3 and TRBJ1-2, with D unclear. Germline lookup yields CDR1 LGHNA and CDR2 YSLEER. V was trimmed by 4 bases and J by 7 bases, leaving 16 bases between them. The CDR3 length is 14 residues. This CDR3 is CASSPPRARAGYTF. The CDR3 region has the DNA TGCGCCAGCAGCCCCCCCCGGGCTCGGGCTGGCTACACCTTC.

Of note for this clonotype: Germline and junction disagree at one end, which may indicate a read error. The chain joins TRBV2 to TRBJ1-4, with a tentative D call TRBD1 (6 bases). CDR1 is SNHLY and CDR2 is FYNNEI in the germline V gene. The CDR3 is made up of 14 amino acids. CDR3 bases: TGCGCCAGCGGGGGCGCGAGTGCTAATGAAAAACTGTTTTTT. Translation: CASGGASANEKLFF. The entire variable domain, with the rest obtained from reference TRBV2 and TRBJ1-4, is as follows: EPEVTQTPSHQVTQMGQEVILRCVPISNHLYFYWYRQILGQKVEFLVSFYNNEISEKSEIFDDQFSVERPDGSNFTLKIRSTKLEDSAMYFCASGGASANEKLFFGSGTQLSVL.

This chain links TRBV7-9 with TRBJ2-7, with 7 bases identical to TRBD2. The CDR3 consists of 16 residues. Germline CDR1 SEHNR, CDR2 FQNEAQ (reference sequence). V trimming: 5 bases; J trimming: 3 bases; junction bases outside the gene matches: 13. The CDR3 nucleotides are TGTGCCAGCAGCCCACGACGGGGGGAGGGAGACTACGAGCAGTACTTC. As protein: CASSPRRGEGDYEQYF.

This clonotype was seen a few times. V gene TRBV20-1 combines with J gene TRBJ2-1; TRBD1 agrees at 10 bases. This CDR3 is 13 amino acids long. CDR1 and CDR2 from the germline V gene are DFQATT and SNEGSKA (reference sequence). The J segment lost 6 bases and the V segment lost 2 bases, leaving 1 base of the junction unmatched. Here the CDR3 reads CSARRDRGNEQFF. CDR3 DNA: TGCAGTGCTAGAAGGGACAGGGGCAATGAGCAGTTCTTC.

The sample holds one count of this clonotype. The chain uses TRBV11-2 and TRBJ2-3; TRBD1 is a possible D gene (7 bases). Germline CDR1 SGHAT, CDR2 FQNNGV. CDR3 length: 15 amino acids. Deletions cut 2 bases from V and 8 bases from J, with 17 bases between. For the CDR3, the DNA is TGTGCCAGCAGCTTATCAGTCCCAGGGGGAGGTACGCAGTATTTT. It specifies CASSLSVPGGGTQYF.

The rearrangement links TRBV12-3 or TRBV12-4 to TRBJ2-3, with 7 bases that match TRBD2. V shed 6 bases, J shed 10 bases, and the junction held 10 bases outside the gene matches. CDR3 length: 13 residues. Written as DNA, the CDR3 is TGTGCCAGCAGCACCTCAGGCGGGAGAGCGCAGTATTTT. It translates to CASSTSGGRAQYF.

Only a few counts were recorded for this clonotype. The rearrangement links TRBV12-3 or TRBV12-4 to TRBJ2-3, with 9 bases aligning to TRBD2. The V and J ends lost 6 bases and 2 bases, in that order; junction bases with no gene match: 3. This CDR3 contains 14 residues. For the CDR3, the DNA is TGTGCCAGCAGACCTAGCGGGGCCACAGATACGCAGTATTTT. Amino acids: CASRPSGATDTQYF.

The chain has TRBV9 and TRBJ2-3, with D unresolved. In germline, CDR1 is SGDLS, CDR2 YYNGEE. V lost 6 bases, J lost 6 bases, and 17 bases lay in between. CDR3 length equals 14 residues. CDR3 coding DNA: TGTGCCAGCACCCGTTTATTCTCCGCGGATACGCAGTATTTT. Its protein is CASTRLFSADTQYF.

This rearrangement joins TRBV20-1 to TRBJ2-5; perhaps TRBD2 as D (7 bases). Germline V gene lookup returns CDR1 DFQATT and CDR2 SNEGSKA (reference sequence). The CDR3 covers 14 residues. V was clipped by 6 bases and J by 6 bases, with 20 bases between them. The CDR3 protein is CSALAAGVGQTQYF. CDR3 nucleotide sequence: TGCAGTGCCCTAGCGGCAGGGGTGGGACAGACCCAGTACTTC.

The rearrangement joins TRBV7-6 to TRBJ2-4, with TRBD1 matching over 8 bases. The ends lost 5 bases at V and 13 bases at J; junction bases unmatched: 13. CDR1 and CDR2 from the germline V gene are SGHVS and FNYEAQ. The CDR3 contains 14 residues. The CDR3 loop is CASSAGTGANEQYF. In DNA form, the CDR3 reads TGTGCCAGCAGCGCCGGGACAGGAGCCAATGAGCAGTACTTC.

This sequence joins TRBV15 and TRBJ2-1; 12 bases are a match to TRBD1. Trimming took 5 bases from V and 5 from J; bases not matched to a gene: 16. Per germline, CDR1 LNHNV and CDR2 YYDKDF (reference sequence). The CDR3 contains 19 residues. The CDR3 spells CATSPVGTGGVGRDNEQFF. CDR3 in DNA: TGTGCCACCAGCCCCGTGGGGACAGGGGGCGTCGGAAGGGACAATGAGCAGTTCTTC.

The J gene is TRBJ2-1, the V gene TRBV4-1; the match to TRBD2 covers 11 bases. V shed 0 bases and J 6 bases; nucleotides not matched to a gene: 13. The CDR3 sequence is 19 residues long. The germline V gene has CDR1 MGHRA and CDR2 YSYEKL. CDR3 DNA sequence: TGCGCCAGCAGCCAAGATAATTCGTGGCTAGCGGGAGGAAGCAATGAGCAGTTCTTC. As protein: CASSQDNSWLAGGSNEQFF.

Many counts were recorded for this clonotype. The V call is TRBV29-1, the J call TRBJ1-2; D perhaps matches TRBD1 (6 bases). The ends were cut back, 6 bases at V and 8 bases at J, with 13 bases in the middle. Germline V gene lookup returns CDR1 SQVTM and CDR2 ANQGSEA. CDR3 length: 11 amino acids. The CDR3 DNA reads as TGCAGCGTACGCACGGGGGGCGGCTACACCTTC. Protein sequence: CSVRTGGGYTF.

The V call is TRBV20-1, the J call TRBJ2-5, with 7 nucleotides matching TRBD2. The germline V gene encodes CDR1 DFQATT and CDR2 SNEGSKA (reference sequence). The J segment lost 4 bases and the V segment lost 7 bases, leaving 6 bases of the junction unmatched. This CDR3 spans 12 amino acids. This CDR3 is CSGISGAETQYF. The CDR3 bases are TGCAGTGGGATAAGCGGGGCAGAGACCCAGTACTTC.